These 22 T cell receptor beta chains were sequenced from one sample in a study of blood T cells in healthy people across ages. Primed by a sample-barcoded 5' primer and a J-beta primer mix, a second PCR proceeded for 7 to 11 cycles. From the 5' RACE reads, TCRdb called clonotypes with MiXCR, one entry per CDR3 protein. The repertoire holds 950,000 to 1,200,000 distinct CDR3 sequences, roughly two fifths seen once, with 10% to 15% in the top ten. The sample consisted of blood. All receptors come from a man between 18 and 29 years old in good health.

V and J are TRBV20-1 and TRBJ1-2; TRBD1 agrees at 7 bases. The CDR3 runs to 13 residues. Germline lookup yields CDR1 DFQATT and CDR2 SNEGSKA (reference sequence). J gave up 5 bases and V 5 bases, and 8 bases lay outside the gene matches. CDR3 region: CSAPRTGTYGYTF. For the CDR3, the DNA is TGCAGTGCTCCTAGGACAGGCACGTATGGCTACACCTTC.

This clonotype was counted many times. The rearrangement uses TRBV12-3 or TRBV12-4 and TRBJ2-7, with TRBD2 matching 7 bases. The ends lost 6 bases at V and 3 bases at J; junction bases unmatched: 14. This CDR3 region has 16 residues. The CDR3 sequence is CASSPYGSGGIYEQYF. CDR3 bases: TGTGCCAGCAGCCCATATGGGTCGGGGGGTATCTACGAGCAGTACTTC.

This clonotype has a handful of counts. The V gene is TRBV4-3, the J gene TRBJ1-1; D unresolved. V dropped 0 bases and J dropped 8 bases, with 13 bases sitting between them. In germline, CDR1 is LGHNA, CDR2 YSLEER. This CDR3 is 14 amino acids long. DNA of the CDR3: TGCGCCAGCAGCCAAGATCTTAGGGCGGCCGAAGCTTTCTTT. Residues: CASSQDLRAAEAFF.

This clonotype was recorded many times. The rearrangement uses TRBV29-1 and TRBJ1-2; D perhaps matches TRBD1 (6 bases). CDR3 length: 13 residues. From germline, CDR1 is SQVTM and CDR2 ANQGSEA. V gave up 5 bases and J gave up 4 bases, with 14 bases separating them. CDR3 in amino acids: CSVYGGLGYGYTF. The CDR3 DNA sequence: TGCAGCGTTTATGGGGGGCTCGGCTATGGCTACACCTTC.

Ten or more counts support this clonotype. The junction does not match germline at one end; this may be a read error. The V call is TRBV5-1, the J call TRBJ1-4; the D gene is possibly TRBD1 (5 bases). Germline V CDR1 and CDR2: SGHRS, YFSETQ. The CDR3 contains 14 residues. CDR3 bases: TGTGCCAGCAGCTGGGGCGCAACTAATGAAAAACTGTTTTTT. Its protein product is CASSWGATNEKLFF.

This clonotype has only a few counts. The chain couples TRBV27 to TRBJ2-3; 8 bases match TRBD2. The CDR3 has 14 residues. V lost 6 bases, J lost 2 bases, and 4 bases stayed unmatched. CDR1 and CDR2 from the germline V gene are MNHEY and SMNVEV (reference sequence). CDR3 amino acids: CASSPTSVTDTQYF. DNA of the CDR3: TGTGCCAGCAGCCCGACTAGCGTCACAGATACGCAGTATTTT.

About this clonotype: A much larger clone differs from this one at a single base, so this may be a read error. DNA for the CDR3: TGTGCCAGCAGCCGACAGGGTGTTCAGCCCCAGCATTTT. Translating it yields CASSRQGVQPQHF. The chain is built from TRBV7-9 and TRBJ1-5; 7 positions agree with TRBD1. J gave up 6 bases and V 5 bases, and 4 bases lay outside the gene matches. The germline V gene has CDR1 SEHNR and CDR2 FQNEAQ (reference sequence). CDR3 length: 13 amino acids.

V gene TRBV28 combines with J gene TRBJ1-1, with D unresolved. Trimming cost V 5 bases and J 3 bases, with 10 bases left between them. The CDR3 contains 13 residues. From germline, CDR1 is MDHEN and CDR2 SYDVKM. CDR3 amino acids: CASSITGDTEAFF. The CDR3, as DNA: TGTGCCAGCAGTATAACCGGGGACACTGAAGCTTTCTTT.

This chain links TRBV5-5 with TRBJ2-5; D is perhaps TRBD1 or TRBD2 (5 bases each). The CDR3 is made up of 17 amino acids. Germline assignment: CDR1 SGHKS and CDR2 YYEKEE (reference sequence). V was shortened by 2 bases and J by 2 bases, with 19 bases between the two germline ends. This CDR3 reads CASSFGGPKNPQETQYF. The CDR3 nucleotides read TGTGCCAGCAGCTTTGGGGGACCAAAAAACCCACAAGAGACCCAGTACTTC. The full variable domain, its missing parts supplied by reference TRBV5-5 and TRBJ2-5, is DAGVTQSPTHLIKTRGQQVTLRCSPISGHKSVSWYQQVLGQGPQFIFQYYEKEERGRGNFPDRFSARQFPNYSSELNVNALLLGDSALYLCASSFGGPKNPQETQYFGPGTRLLVL.

This clonotype has ten or more counts. The rearrangement joins TRBV5-1 to TRBJ2-3, with a possible D match to TRBD2 (7 bases). This CDR3 is 15 amino acids long. Germline CDR1 is SGHRS and CDR2 is YFSETQ. Trimming took off 0 bases at V and 3 bases at J, with 11 bases between the two ends. CDR3 sequence: CASSLDGGPTDTQYF. In DNA, the CDR3 is TGCGCCAGCAGCTTGGACGGGGGGCCGACAGATACGCAGTATTTT.

This clonotype was seen just once. A junction end diverges from the germline sequence, so it may reflect a read error. The rearrangement links TRBV4-2 to TRBJ2-6, with a possible D match to TRBD1 (5 bases). Germline CDR1 and CDR2: LGHNA and YNFKEQ. The CDR3 sequence is 16 residues long. This CDR3 reads CASSQVPRTGANILTF. The CDR3 nucleotides are TGTGCCAGCAGCCAAGTCCCCAGAACTGGGGCCAACATCCTGACTTTC.

This clonotype occurred a few times. The chain joins TRBV12-3 or TRBV12-4 to TRBJ2-4, with 7 bases matching TRBD1. Matching the DNA end better, TRBJ2-7 makes the J call doubtful. This CDR3 has 10 residues. The CDR3 spells CANRGHEQYF. The CDR3 coding sequence is TGTGCCAACAGGGGACACGAGCAGTACTTC.

The chain couples TRBV6-6 to TRBJ2-1; D is possibly TRBD2 (6 bases). The CDR3 totals 14 residues. Germline CDR1 is MNHNY and CDR2 is SVGAGI (reference sequence). Trimming took off 0 bases at V and 9 bases at J, with 12 bases between the two ends. The CDR3 DNA follows: TGTGCCAGCAGTTACTCGGGGGGAGACGCTGAGCAGTTCTTC. It yields the protein CASSYSGGDAEQFF.

J is TRBJ1-2 and V is TRBV7-9, with 7 bases fitting TRBD1. Germline V gene data show CDR1 as SEHNR and CDR2 as FQNEAQ (reference sequence). V was pared by 1 base and J by 4 bases, with 6 bases of the junction left unmatched. CDR3 length equals 15 residues. CDR3 bases: TGTGCCAGCAGCTTAGGGGGACAGACTTTCTATGGCTACACCTTC. It yields the protein CASSLGGQTFYGYTF.

The CDR3 loop reads CASSATLEATNEKLFF. The CDR3 DNA is TGTGCCAGCAGCGCTACTCTGGAGGCAACTAATGAAAAACTGTTTTTT. The chain is built from TRBV9 and TRBJ1-4; no clear D. Germline V gives CDR1 SGDLS, CDR2 YYNGEE. The CDR3 has 16 residues. Trimming took off 3 bases at V and 0 bases at J, with 12 bases between the two ends.

This clonotype was found a few times. CDR3: CATSAGDEQYF. The CDR3 coding sequence is TGTGCCACCAGTGCAGGGGACGAGCAGTACTTC. The V call is TRBV24-1, the J call TRBJ2-4; the D gene is possibly TRBD1 (6 bases). The end of the DNA aligns better with TRBJ2-7, so the J call may be wrong. CDR1 and CDR2 (germline): KGHDR, SFDVKD. This CDR3 spans 11 amino acids.

The rearrangement joins TRBV27 to TRBJ2-1; D is perhaps TRBD1 (5 bases). Germline assignment: CDR1 MNHEY and CDR2 SMNVEV (reference sequence). There are 14 residues in the CDR3. Trimming stripped 5 bases from V and 3 bases from J, with 11 bases between. The CDR3 DNA reads as TGTGCCAGCAGTAATCAGGGCCTCTACAATGAGCAGTTCTTC. Its translation: CASSNQGLYNEQFF.

The chain has TRBV6-4 and TRBJ2-1; D perhaps matches TRBD1 (5 bases). V dropped 0 bases and J dropped 3 bases, with 9 bases sitting between them. This CDR3 region has 15 residues. CDR1 MRHNA and CDR2 SNTAGT come from the germline V gene. DNA of the CDR3: TGTGCCAGCAGTGACTCGAGTCAGGGCTACAATGAGCAGTTCTTC. It translates to CASSDSSQGYNEQFF.

This chain links TRBV12-3 or TRBV12-4 with TRBJ2-1, with 7 bases identical to TRBD2. J lost 3 bases, V lost 5 bases, and 7 bases had no gene match. This CDR3 comprises 15 residues. CDR3 DNA: TGTGCCAGCAGTCTGTTTGGACTAGACTACAATGAGCAGTTCTTC. As protein: CASSLFGLDYNEQFF.

This clonotype was recorded a few times. The chain joins TRBV28 to TRBJ1-5; 8 nucleotides agree with TRBD1. The V gene's germline CDR1 is MDHEN and CDR2 SYDVKM. The junction had 7 bases not matched to a gene; V was cut back by 4 bases and J by 5 bases. This CDR3 spans 15 amino acids. DNA of the CDR3: TGTGCCAGCAGTTCCCCGGACAGGGTGTATCAGCCCCAGCATTTT. Its protein is CASSSPDRVYQPQHF.

As for this clonotype: This probably arose from a read error, given a far larger clone one base away. The chain employs TRBV2 and TRBJ2-5; the D gene is possibly TRBD2 (5 bases). Germline V gene sequence: CDR1 SNHLY, CDR2 FYNNEI. The CDR3 runs 10 residues. The CDR3 spells CASRGETRYF. CDR3 nucleotides: TGTGCCAGCAGGGGAGAGACCCGGTACTTC.

This clonotype has a count of ten or more. The chain is built from TRBV6-5 and TRBJ1-2, with 7 bases matching TRBD1. Trimming removed 5 bases from V and 4 bases from J; junction bases left unmatched: 4. This CDR3 region has 13 residues. Per germline, CDR1 MNHEY and CDR2 SVGAGI. CDR3 region: CASSRQGSYGYTF. In nucleotides, the CDR3 is TGTGCCAGCAGTAGACAGGGTAGCTATGGCTACACCTTC.